This T cell receptor beta chain was identified in a study of blood T cell repertoires in COVID-19. Study background: PBMCs, B-cell-depleted T cells, or T cells provided the cDNA or gDNA that made up the material.

This clone was observed a few times. In the authors' workflow: Cell counts per sample came from amplifying reference gene primers. Sequenced by immunoSEQ multiplex PCR; TCRdb stores in-frame clones only, minus some. V, J and clone size were drawn from that table, and D and trimming were deduced from the DNA. This table has 440,000 or so clones, about nine tenths appearing once. Germline-derived CDR1 and CDR2 are KGHSH and LQKENI. This CDR3 has 14 residues. Trimming cost V 6 bases and J 1 base; bases outside gene matches: 6. Sequenced material: peripheral blood. The chain couples TRBV18 to TRBJ2-7; 7 bases are a match to TRBD1. The TCR originated in a woman aged 35 to 49 with COVID-19, enrolled during active disease. The CDR3 DNA reads TGTGCCAGCTCCCCGGGACAGATGTCCTACGAGCAGTACTTC. Amino acids: CASSPGQMSYEQYF.